Sequencing of this TCR beta chain was carried out in a study of blood T cell repertoires in COVID-19. Study information: COVID-19 samples collected from the United States, Italy and Spain covered acute and convalescent phases.

This CDR3 comprises 16 residues. Per the germline V gene, CDR1 is MGHRA and CDR2 is YSYEKL. V was pared by 6 bases and J by 1 base, with 10 bases of the junction left unmatched. In the authors' workflow: Using reference gene primer amplification, nucleated cell counts were estimated. Data came from immunoSEQ multiplex PCR; TCRdb stores just in-frame clones and leaves some out. From that table come the V and J calls and clone size; the DNA was used to work out D and trimming. The data hold some 80,000 clones, with around 80% observed a single time. The specimen sequenced was peripheral blood. The chain joins TRBV4-1 to TRBJ2-3; 7 bases align to TRBD1. This TCR derives from a woman in her seventies with acute or convalescent COVID-19. In nucleotides, the CDR3 is TGCGCCAGCAGACGATCCGGGACAGCGGGCACAGATACGCAGTATTTT. Its translation: CASRRSGTAGTDTQYF.